These 5 T cell receptor beta chains originate from one sample sequenced in a study of cytomegalovirus exposure and HLA in healthy donors. Primers for the PCR totalled 60 Vbeta and 13 Jbeta. Libraries were prepared by immunoSEQ multiplex PCR; TCRdb keeps only in-frame clonotypes and omits some of them. This specimen shows approximately 150,000 clones; the ten leading clones hold 1.5% to 2%. The sequenced material came from PBMCs. The receptors stem from a woman aged 45-59 years in good health and CMV-seronegative.

The chain has TRBV9 and TRBJ1-2; a weak D match, TRBD1 (5 bases). Germline CDR1 SGDLS, CDR2 YYNGEE. Trimming took 0 bases from V and 7 from J, leaving 16 bases between them. CDR3 length: 15 residues. The CDR3 coding sequence is TGTGCCAGCAGCGTAGAGGTGGGGGGGGTCGGTGGCTACACCTTC. Protein: CASSVEVGGVGGYTF.

CDR3 DNA sequence: TGTGCCAGCAGGACAAACAGCGGGAGGGGAGAGACCCAGTACTTC. It encodes CASRTNSGRGETQYF. V gene TRBV7-6 combines with J gene TRBJ2-5; 10 bases match TRBD2. V was clipped by 6 bases and J by 4 bases; unmatched bases: 8. This CDR3 region has 15 residues. Germline lookup yields CDR1 SGHVS and CDR2 FNYEAQ.

This chain joins TRBV5-4 and TRBJ2-2, with 9 bases identical to TRBD1. Germline assignment: CDR1 SGHNT and CDR2 YYREEE (reference sequence). The CDR3 is 15 amino acids. J lost 4 bases, V lost 4 bases, and 5 bases had no gene match. The DNA of the CDR3 is TGTGCCAGCAGCGTGGGACAGGGCGTCACCGGGGAGCTGTTTTTT. It translates to CASSVGQGVTGELFF.

The chain combines TRBV10-1 with TRBJ2-2; 7 nucleotides match TRBD2. The CDR3 is 15 amino acids. In germline, CDR1 is WNHNN, CDR2 SYGVQD (reference sequence). Trimming cost V 0 bases and J 7 bases; bases outside gene matches: 5. The CDR3 spells CASSESGGKGGELFF. The CDR3 coding sequence is TGCGCCAGCAGTGAGTCCGGGGGGAAGGGCGGGGAGCTGTTTTTT.

This sequence joins TRBV4-1 and TRBJ1-5, with TRBD1 as a possible D gene (5 bases). This CDR3 comprises 14 residues. V gave up 4 bases and J gave up 7 bases, with 14 bases separating them. Germline-derived CDR1 and CDR2 are MGHRA and YSYEKL. The CDR3 here is CASSPRGGRQPQHF. The CDR3 nucleotides are TGCGCCAGCAGCCCTCGGGGGGGTCGCCAGCCCCAGCATTTT.